This T cell receptor (beta chain) was recorded in a study of blood T cell repertoires in COVID-19. Clones were read by immunoSEQ multiplex PCR, and TCRdb kept only the in-frame ones, dropping some. The sample has about 250,000 clones; around 88% are singletons. CDR3 length equals 13 residues. The V end was cut by 0 bases, the J end by 5 bases, with 8 bases between. The germline CDR1 and CDR2 sequences are SGHRS and YFSETQ. The sequence was obtained from a man aged 80 or over with acute or convalescent COVID-19. The sequenced material came from peripheral blood. This rearrangement joins TRBV5-1 to TRBJ1-1, with D perhaps matching TRBD1 (5 bases). The CDR3 DNA reads TGCGCCAGCAGCTTGGACAGGAGAACTGAAGCTTTCTTT. Amino acid sequence: CASSLDRRTEAFF. Full variable domain (outside the CDR3, taken from reference TRBV5-1 and TRBJ1-1): KAGVTQTPRYLIKTRGQQVTLSCSPISGHRSVSWYQQTPGQGLQFLFEYFSETQRNKGNFPGRFSGRQFSNSRSEMNVSTLELGDSALYLCASSLDRRTEAFFGQGTRLTVV.